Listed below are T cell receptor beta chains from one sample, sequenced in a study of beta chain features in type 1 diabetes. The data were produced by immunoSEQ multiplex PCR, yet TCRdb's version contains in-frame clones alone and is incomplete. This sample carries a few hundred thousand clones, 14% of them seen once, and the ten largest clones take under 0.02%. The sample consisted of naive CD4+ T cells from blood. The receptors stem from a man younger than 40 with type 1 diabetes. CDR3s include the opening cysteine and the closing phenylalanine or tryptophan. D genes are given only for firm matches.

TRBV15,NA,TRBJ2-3,CATSRAGSTDTQYF
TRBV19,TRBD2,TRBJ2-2,CASSIGLAGGRWTGELFF
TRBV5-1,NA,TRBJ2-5,CASSLASGPETQYF
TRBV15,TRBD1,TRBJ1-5,CATSMDRVGNQPQHF
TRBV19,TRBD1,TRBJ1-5,CASSNDRDGQPQHF
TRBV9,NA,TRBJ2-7,CASSVALGGSYEQYF
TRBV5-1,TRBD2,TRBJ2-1,CASSPGTSGYNEQFF
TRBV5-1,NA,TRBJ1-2,CASSYDTSVTYGYTF
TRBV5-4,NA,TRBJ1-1,CASSLATRSREAFF
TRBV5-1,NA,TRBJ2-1,CASSFQGSPGNEQFF
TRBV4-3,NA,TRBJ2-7,CASSQEGGRTYEQYF
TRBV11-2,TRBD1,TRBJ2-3,CAKGGTGAGDTQYF
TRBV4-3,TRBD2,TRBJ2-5,CASSQGLAGETQYF
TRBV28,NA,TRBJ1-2,CASSLDSPYGYTF
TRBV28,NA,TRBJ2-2,CASSLSVTGELFF
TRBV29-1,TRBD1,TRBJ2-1,CSVLDRGFQNEQFF
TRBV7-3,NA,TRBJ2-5,CASSSGSQETQYF
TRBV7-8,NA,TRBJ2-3,CASSKDIGTDTQYF
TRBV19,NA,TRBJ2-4,CASSSPGLENIQYF
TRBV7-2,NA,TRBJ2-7,CASSSSGVEQYF
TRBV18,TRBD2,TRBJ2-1,CASSPISGKGMNEQFF
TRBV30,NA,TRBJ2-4,CAWTQTKNIQYF
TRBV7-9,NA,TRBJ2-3,CASSLARTDTQYF
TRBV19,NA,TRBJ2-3,CASTSTDTQYF
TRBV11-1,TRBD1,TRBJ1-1,CASRGQTYTEAFF
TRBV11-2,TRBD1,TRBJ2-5,CASSSRQGSVGTQYF
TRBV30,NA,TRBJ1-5,CAWTLGDSNQPQHF
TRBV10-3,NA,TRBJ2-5,CAISDPRLEETQYF
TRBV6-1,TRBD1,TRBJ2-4,CASSEGTGRNIQYF
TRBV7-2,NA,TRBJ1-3,CASSQGGSGNTIYF
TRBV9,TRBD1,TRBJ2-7,CASSATGGSYEQYF
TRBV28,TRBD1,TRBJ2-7,CASRVLGTGDYEQYF
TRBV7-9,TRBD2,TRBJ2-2,CASSTGTAGPGELFF
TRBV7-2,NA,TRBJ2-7,CASSLQTGSSYEQYF
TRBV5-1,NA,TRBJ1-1,CASRGGYQGTEAFF
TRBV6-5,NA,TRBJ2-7,CASSYGFIRAYEQYF
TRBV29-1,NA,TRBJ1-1,CSVVSAVNTEAFF
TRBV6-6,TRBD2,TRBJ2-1,CASSIPGLGHNEQFF
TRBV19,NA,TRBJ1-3,CASSSWAPGNTIYF
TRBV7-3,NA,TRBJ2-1,CASSLTRLDEQFF
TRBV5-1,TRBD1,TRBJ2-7,CASSLATGGEQYF
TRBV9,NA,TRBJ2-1,CASSVGQDNEQFF
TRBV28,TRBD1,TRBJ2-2,CACRVDRLYTGELFF
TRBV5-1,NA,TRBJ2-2,CASRRIGGGELFF
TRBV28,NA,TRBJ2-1,CASSLNQVGSNEQFF
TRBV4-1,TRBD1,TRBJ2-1,CASSMAGTGVNEQFF
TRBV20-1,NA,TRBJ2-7,CSARDAGEQYF
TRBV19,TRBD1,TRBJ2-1,CASSRVAGGVVNEQFF
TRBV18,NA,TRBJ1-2,CASSPAHPLANYGYTF
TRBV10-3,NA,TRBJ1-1,CAISDQNTEAFF
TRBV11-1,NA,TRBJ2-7,CASSFNNRIYEQYF
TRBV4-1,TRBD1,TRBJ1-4,CASSHADRDDGEKLFF
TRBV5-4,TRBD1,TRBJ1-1,CASTNRDRGFGEAFF